The clone carrying this T cell receptor (beta chain) was seen more than once but under ten times. This record belongs to a study of OX40 agonist ivuxolimab in advanced cancers. Study-wide context: A male proportion of about 80% was recorded, with mean age roughly 60 years and range roughly 20 to 90. One hepatocellular carcinoma and a couple of cutaneous melanoma patients partially responded.

Assay used: immunoSEQ multiplex PCR; TCRdb lists only in-frame clones, some missing. The table has 15,000 or so clones, under 95% seen once; the top ten hold 20% to 25%. Sample: CD4+ or CD8+ T cells sorted from blood, taken in a trial of the OX40 agonist ivuxolimab. The clonotype comes from an adult with an advanced solid tumor such as melanoma, head and neck, liver or kidney cancer.

In DNA, the CDR3 is TGTGCCAGCAGCCAAGGCGCGGAAGGGGGGAATGAGCAGTTCTTC. Translation: CASSQGAEGGNEQFF. The V and J genes are TRBV4-2 and TRBJ2-1; the D gene could be TRBD1 or TRBD2 (6 bases each). The CDR3 runs 15 residues. The V end was cut by 1 base, the J end by 7 bases, with 14 bases between. Germline V gives CDR1 LGHNA, CDR2 YNFKEQ.